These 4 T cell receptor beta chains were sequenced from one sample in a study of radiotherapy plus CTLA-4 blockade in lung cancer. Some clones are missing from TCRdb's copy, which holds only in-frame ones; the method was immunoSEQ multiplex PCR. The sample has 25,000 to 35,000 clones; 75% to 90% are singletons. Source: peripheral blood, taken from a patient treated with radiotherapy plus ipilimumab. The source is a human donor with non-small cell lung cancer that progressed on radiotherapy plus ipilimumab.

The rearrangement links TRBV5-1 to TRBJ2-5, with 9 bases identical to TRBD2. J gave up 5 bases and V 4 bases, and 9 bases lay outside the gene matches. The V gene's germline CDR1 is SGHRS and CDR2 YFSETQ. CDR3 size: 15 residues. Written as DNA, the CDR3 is TGCGCCAGCAGCCTTAGCGGGGGAGACTCGGAGACCCAGTACTTC. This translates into CASSLSGGDSETQYF.

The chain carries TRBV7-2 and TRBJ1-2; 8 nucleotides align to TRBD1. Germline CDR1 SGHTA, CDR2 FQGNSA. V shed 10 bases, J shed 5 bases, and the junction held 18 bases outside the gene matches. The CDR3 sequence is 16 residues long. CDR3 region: CATTGTGGLVGYGYTF. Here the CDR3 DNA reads TGTGCCACAACCGGGACAGGAGGGCTCGTCGGTTATGGCTACACCTTC. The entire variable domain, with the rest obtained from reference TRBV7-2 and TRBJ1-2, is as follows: GAGVSQSPSNKVTEKGKDVELRCDPISGHTALYWYRQSLGQGLEFLIYFQGNSAPDKSGLPSDRFSAERTGGSVSTLTIQRTQQEDSAVYLCATTGTGGLVGYGYTFGSGTRLTVV.

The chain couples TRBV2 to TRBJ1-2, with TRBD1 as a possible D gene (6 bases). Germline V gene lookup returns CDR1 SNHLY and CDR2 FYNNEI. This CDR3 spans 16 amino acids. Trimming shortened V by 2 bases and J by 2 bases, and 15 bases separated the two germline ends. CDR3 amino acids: CASSERSWTANYGYTF. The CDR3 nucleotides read TGTGCCAGCAGTGAAAGGTCGTGGACAGCGAACTATGGCTACACCTTC.

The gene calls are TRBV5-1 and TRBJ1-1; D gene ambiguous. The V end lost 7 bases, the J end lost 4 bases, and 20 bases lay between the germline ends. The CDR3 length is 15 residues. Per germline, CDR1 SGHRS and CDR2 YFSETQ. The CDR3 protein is CASAPLSRARTEAFF. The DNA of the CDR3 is TGCGCCAGCGCGCCGCTCTCGAGGGCGCGCACTGAAGCTTTCTTT.